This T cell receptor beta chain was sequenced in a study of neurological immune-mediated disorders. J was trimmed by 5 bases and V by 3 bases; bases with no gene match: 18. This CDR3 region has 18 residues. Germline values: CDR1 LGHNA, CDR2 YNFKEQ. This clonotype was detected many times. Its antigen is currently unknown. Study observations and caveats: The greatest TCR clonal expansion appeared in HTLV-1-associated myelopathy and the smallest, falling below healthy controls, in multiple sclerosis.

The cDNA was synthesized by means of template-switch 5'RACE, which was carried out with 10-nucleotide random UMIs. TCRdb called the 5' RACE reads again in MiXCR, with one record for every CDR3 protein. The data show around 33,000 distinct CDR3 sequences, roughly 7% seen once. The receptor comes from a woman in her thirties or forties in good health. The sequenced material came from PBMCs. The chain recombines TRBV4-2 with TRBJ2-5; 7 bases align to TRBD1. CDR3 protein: CASSHRPNRDPRGETQYF. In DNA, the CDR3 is TGTGCCAGCAGCCATCGCCCCAACCGGGACCCCAGGGGGGAGACCCAGTACTTC.